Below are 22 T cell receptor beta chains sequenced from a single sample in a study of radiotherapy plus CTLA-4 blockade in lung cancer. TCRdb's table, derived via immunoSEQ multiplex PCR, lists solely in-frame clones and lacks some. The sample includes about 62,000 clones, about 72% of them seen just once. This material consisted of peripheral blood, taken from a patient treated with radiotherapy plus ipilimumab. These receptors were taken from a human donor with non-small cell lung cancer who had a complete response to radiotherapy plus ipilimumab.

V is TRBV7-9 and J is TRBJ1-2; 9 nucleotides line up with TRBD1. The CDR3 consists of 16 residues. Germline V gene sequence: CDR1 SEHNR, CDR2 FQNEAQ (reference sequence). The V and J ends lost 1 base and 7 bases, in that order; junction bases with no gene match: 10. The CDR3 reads CASSLESGTGSRGYTF. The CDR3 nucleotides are TGTGCCAGCAGCTTAGAATCCGGGACAGGGTCCCGTGGCTACACCTTC.

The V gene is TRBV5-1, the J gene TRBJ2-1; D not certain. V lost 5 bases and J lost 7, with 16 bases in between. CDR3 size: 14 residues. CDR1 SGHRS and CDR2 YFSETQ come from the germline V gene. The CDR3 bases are TGCGCCAGCAGGCGCTCCGAAATTGATAATGAGCAGTTCTTC. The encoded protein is CASRRSEIDNEQFF.

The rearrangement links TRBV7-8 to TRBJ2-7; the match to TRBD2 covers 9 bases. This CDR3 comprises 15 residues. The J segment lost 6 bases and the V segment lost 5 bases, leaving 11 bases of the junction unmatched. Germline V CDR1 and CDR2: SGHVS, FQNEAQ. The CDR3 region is CASSHRSAGGGEQYF. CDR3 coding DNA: TGTGCCAGCAGCCATAGGTCAGCGGGGGGCGGCGAGCAGTACTTC.

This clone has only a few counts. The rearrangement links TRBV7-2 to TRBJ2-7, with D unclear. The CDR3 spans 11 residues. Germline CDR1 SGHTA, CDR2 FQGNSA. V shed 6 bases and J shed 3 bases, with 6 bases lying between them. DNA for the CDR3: TGTGCCAGCAGTTACTTCTACGAGCAGTACTTC. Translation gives CASSYFYEQYF.

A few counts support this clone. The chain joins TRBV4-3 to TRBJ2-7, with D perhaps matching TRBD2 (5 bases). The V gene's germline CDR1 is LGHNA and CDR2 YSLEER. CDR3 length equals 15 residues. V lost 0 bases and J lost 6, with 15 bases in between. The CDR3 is CASSQDEWRVGEQYF. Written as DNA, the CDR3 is TGCGCCAGCAGCCAAGATGAATGGCGGGTGGGCGAGCAGTACTTC.

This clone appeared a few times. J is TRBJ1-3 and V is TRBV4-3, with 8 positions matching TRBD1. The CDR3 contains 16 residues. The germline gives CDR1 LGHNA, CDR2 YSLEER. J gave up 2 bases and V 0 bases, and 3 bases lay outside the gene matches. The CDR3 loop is CASSQDRTGPGNTIYF. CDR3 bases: TGCGCCAGCAGCCAAGATCGGACAGGGCCTGGAAACACCATATATTTT.

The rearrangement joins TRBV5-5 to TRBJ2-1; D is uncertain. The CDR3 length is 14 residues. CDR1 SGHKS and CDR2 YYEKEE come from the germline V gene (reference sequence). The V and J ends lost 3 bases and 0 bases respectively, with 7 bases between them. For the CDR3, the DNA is TGTGCCAGCAGCTACCTAAACTCCTACAATGAGCAGTTCTTC. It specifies CASSYLNSYNEQFF. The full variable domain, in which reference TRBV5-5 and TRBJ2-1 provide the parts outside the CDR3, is DAGVTQSPTHLIKTRGQQVTLRCSPISGHKSVSWYQQVLGQGPQFIFQYYEKEERGRGNFPDRFSARQFPNYSSELNVNALLLGDSALYLCASSYLNSYNEQFFGPGTRLTVL.

The chain's CDR3 is CSARGGRGETQYF. CDR3 bases: TGCAGCGCCAGAGGGGGCCGGGGGGAGACCCAGTACTTC. This chain joins TRBV29-1 and TRBJ2-5, with D maybe TRBD1 (7 bases). V lost 7 bases, J lost 5 bases, and 17 bases lay in between. CDR3 length: 13 amino acids. Germline V CDR1 and CDR2: SQVTM, ANQGSEA.

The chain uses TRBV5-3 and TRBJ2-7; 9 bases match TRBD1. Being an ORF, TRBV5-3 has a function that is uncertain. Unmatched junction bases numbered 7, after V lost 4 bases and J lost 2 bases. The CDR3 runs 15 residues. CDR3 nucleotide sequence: TGTGCCAGAAGCAGGGACAGGGTGGGCCCCTACGAGCAGTACTTC. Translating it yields CARSRDRVGPYEQYF.

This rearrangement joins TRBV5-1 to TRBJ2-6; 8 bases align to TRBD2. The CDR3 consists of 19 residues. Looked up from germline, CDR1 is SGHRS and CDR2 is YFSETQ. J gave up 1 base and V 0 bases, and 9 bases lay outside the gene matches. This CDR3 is CASSLAGRGTSSGANVLTF. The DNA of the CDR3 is TGCGCCAGCAGCTTGGCGGGGAGGGGGACTAGTTCTGGGGCCAACGTCCTGACTTTC.

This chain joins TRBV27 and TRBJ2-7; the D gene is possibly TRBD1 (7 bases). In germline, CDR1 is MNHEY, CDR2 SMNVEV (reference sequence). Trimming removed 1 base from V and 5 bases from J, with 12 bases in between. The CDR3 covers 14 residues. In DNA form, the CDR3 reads TGTGCCAGCAGTTTATACAGGGGCGGGGACGAGCAGTACTTC. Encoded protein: CASSLYRGGDEQYF.

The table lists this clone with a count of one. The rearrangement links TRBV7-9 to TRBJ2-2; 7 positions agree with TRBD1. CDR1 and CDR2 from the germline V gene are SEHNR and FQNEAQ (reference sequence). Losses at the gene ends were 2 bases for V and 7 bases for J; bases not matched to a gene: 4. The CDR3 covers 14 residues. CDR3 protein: CASSLTGVGGELFF. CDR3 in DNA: TGTGCCAGCAGCTTAACAGGGGTCGGCGGGGAGCTGTTTTTT.

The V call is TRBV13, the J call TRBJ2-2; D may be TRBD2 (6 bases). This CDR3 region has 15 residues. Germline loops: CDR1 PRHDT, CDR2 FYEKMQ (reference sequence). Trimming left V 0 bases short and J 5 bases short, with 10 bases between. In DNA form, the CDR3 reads TGTGCCAGCAGCTTAGGCCGGGGGTTAACCGGGGAGCTGTTTTTT. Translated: CASSLGRGLTGELFF.

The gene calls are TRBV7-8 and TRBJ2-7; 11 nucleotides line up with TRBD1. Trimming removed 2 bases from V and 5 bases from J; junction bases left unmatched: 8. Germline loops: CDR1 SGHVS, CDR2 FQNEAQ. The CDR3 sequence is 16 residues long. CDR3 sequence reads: CASSLQPRTGGHEQYF. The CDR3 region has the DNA TGTGCCAGCAGCTTACAGCCCCGGACAGGGGGCCACGAGCAGTACTTC.

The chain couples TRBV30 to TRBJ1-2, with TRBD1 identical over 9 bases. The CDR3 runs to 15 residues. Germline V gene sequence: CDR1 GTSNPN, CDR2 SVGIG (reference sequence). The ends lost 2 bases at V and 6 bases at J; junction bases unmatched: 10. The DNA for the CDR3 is TGTGCCTGGAGTATCCGGGACAGGGCTGCAAATGGCTACACCTTC. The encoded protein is CAWSIRDRAANGYTF. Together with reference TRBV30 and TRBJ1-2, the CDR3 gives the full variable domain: SQTIHQWPATLVQPVGSPLSLECTVEGTSNPNLYWYRQAAGRGLQLLFYSVGIGQISSEVPQNLSASRPQDRQFILSSKKLLLSDSGFYLCAWSIRDRAANGYTFGSGTRLTVV.

DNA of the CDR3: TGTGCCACCAGCAGAGATTCCGGACAGGGGAATCAGCCCCAGCATTTT. Translating it yields CATSRDSGQGNQPQHF. This rearrangement joins TRBV15 to TRBJ1-5; 9 positions match TRBD1. CDR1 LNHNV and CDR2 YYDKDF come from the germline V gene (reference sequence). Trimming cost V 0 bases and J 4 bases; bases outside gene matches: 4. The CDR3 has 16 residues.

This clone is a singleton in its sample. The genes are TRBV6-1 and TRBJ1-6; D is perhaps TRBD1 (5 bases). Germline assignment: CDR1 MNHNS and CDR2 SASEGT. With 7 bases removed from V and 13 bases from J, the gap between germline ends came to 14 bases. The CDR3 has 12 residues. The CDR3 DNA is TGTGCCAGCACCAGGGAAGGGGCTCCCCTCCACTTT. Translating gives CASTREGAPLHF.

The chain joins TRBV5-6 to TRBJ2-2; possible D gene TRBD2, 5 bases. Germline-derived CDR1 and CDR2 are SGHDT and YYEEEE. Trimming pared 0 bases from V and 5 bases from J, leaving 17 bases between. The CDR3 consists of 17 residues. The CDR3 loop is CASSLVAQVPYTGELFF. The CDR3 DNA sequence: TGTGCCAGCAGCTTGGTAGCGCAGGTCCCTTATACCGGGGAGCTGTTTTTT.

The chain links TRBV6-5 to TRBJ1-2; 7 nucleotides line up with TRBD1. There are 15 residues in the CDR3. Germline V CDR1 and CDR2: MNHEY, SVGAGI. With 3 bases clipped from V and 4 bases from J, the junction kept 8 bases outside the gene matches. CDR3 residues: CASSYERPGGYGYTF. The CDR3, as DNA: TGTGCCAGCAGTTATGAAAGACCAGGGGGCTATGGCTACACCTTC.

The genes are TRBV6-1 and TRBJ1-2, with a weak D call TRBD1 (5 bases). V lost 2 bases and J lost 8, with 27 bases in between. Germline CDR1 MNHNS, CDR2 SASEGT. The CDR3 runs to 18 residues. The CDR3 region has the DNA TGTGCCAGCAGTGAACTTTATCGGGGACTAACCCCTTTGGGCGGCTACACCTTC. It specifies CASSELYRGLTPLGGYTF.

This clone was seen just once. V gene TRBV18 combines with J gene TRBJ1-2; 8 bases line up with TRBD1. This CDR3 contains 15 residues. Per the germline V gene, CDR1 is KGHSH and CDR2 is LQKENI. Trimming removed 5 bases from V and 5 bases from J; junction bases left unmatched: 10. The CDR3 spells CASSAISGQGYGYTF. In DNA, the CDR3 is TGTGCCAGCTCAGCCATCTCTGGACAGGGATATGGCTACACCTTC. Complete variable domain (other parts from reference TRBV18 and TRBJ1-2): NAGVMQNPRHLVRRRGQEARLRCSPMKGHSHVYWYRQLPEEGLKFMVYLQKENIIDESGMPKERFSAEFPKEGPSILRIQQVVRGDSAAYFCASSAISGQGYGYTFGSGTRLTVV.

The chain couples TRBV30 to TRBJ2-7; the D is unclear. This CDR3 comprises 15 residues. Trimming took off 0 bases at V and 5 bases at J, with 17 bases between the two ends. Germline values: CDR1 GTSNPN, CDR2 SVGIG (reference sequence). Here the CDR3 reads CAWSVSTTRLHEQYF. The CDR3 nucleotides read TGTGCCTGGAGTGTATCTACTACACGCCTACACGAGCAGTACTTC.